This TCR beta chain was sequenced in a study of blood T cell repertoires in COVID-19. Study-wide background: Acute and convalescent COVID-19 samples came from the United States, Italy and Spain. T cells, B-cell-depleted T cells, or PBMCs supplied cDNA or gDNA.

Per the original data handling: Reference gene primers were amplified, and this amplification served to estimate nucleated cell counts. TCRdb keeps only in-frame clones here, not all; method: immunoSEQ multiplex PCR. V and J calls and clone size are copied from that table; D and trimming were computed from the DNA. The sample carries about 140,000 clones, 80% to 90% recorded once. This CDR3 region has 16 residues. In germline, CDR1 is SEHNR, CDR2 FQNEAQ (reference sequence). Trimming took 4 bases from V and 4 from J; bases not matched to a gene: 5. V and J are TRBV7-9 and TRBJ2-3, with TRBD2 matching 13 bases. Sequencing was performed on peripheral blood. The receptor was isolated from a woman of 80 years or more with acute or convalescent COVID-19. Here the CDR3 reads CASSSGTSGAADTQYF. In DNA form, the CDR3 reads TGTGCCAGCAGCTCCGGGACTAGCGGGGCAGCAGATACGCAGTATTTT.